The 27 T cell receptor beta chains below come from one sample, sequenced in a study of blood T cells in healthy people across ages. Using a J-beta primer mix together with a sample-barcoded 5' primer, a second PCR was run for roughly 6 to 12 cycles. TCRdb used MiXCR to reprocess the 5' RACE reads, holding one entry per CDR3 protein. The sample holds more than 700,000 distinct CDR3 sequences, about half seen once. Sequencing was carried out using blood. These receptors all come from an elderly man in good health.

This clonotype was counted only a few times. CDR3 sequence: CASSTSGRARNEQFF. The CDR3 bases are TGTGCCAGCTCTACTAGCGGGAGGGCCCGGAATGAGCAGTTCTTC. The V call is TRBV18, the J call TRBJ2-1; 13 positions agree with TRBD2. Trimming took 6 bases from V and 7 from J; bases not matched to a gene: 6. CDR1 is KGHSH, CDR2 LQKENI, per germline. The CDR3 extends over 15 amino acids.

In this sample, this clonotype turned up a few times. V gene TRBV12-3 or TRBV12-4 combines with J gene TRBJ2-5, with D perhaps TRBD2 (6 bases). Trimming left V 6 bases short and J 5 bases short, with 13 bases between. CDR3 size: 13 residues. The CDR3, as DNA: TGTGCCAGCAGCCGTGGGGGGTTGGAGACCCAGTACTTC. This gives the protein CASSRGGLETQYF.

The count of this clonotype is one. This chain links TRBV7-2 with TRBJ2-2; 10 nucleotides line up with TRBD1. The germline V gene encodes CDR1 SGHTA and CDR2 FQGNSA. This CDR3 comprises 17 residues. V lost 1 base and J lost 3; bases outside the gene matches: 5. The CDR3 loop reads CASSLVGQGSYTGELFF. As DNA, the CDR3 is TGTGCCAGCAGCTTAGTGGGACAGGGGAGTTACACCGGGGAGCTGTTTTTT.

This rearrangement joins TRBV7-9 to TRBJ1-2; 7 bases are a match to TRBD1. Germline values: CDR1 SEHNR, CDR2 FQNEAQ (reference sequence). The CDR3 sequence is 13 residues long. V trimming: 0 bases; J trimming: 8 bases; junction bases outside the gene matches: 3. This chain's CDR3 is CASSLATGSGYTF. Here the CDR3 DNA reads TGTGCCAGCAGCTTAGCGACAGGGAGCGGCTACACCTTC.

The chain carries TRBV28 and TRBJ2-7; 11 positions match TRBD2. J gave up 5 bases and V 3 bases, and 12 bases lay outside the gene matches. Germline loops: CDR1 MDHEN, CDR2 SYDVKM. CDR3 length: 17 residues. CDR3 protein: CASSFSGTSGPRNEQYF. CDR3 in DNA: TGTGCCAGCAGTTTCTCCGGGACTAGCGGCCCACGGAACGAGCAGTACTTC.

The chain carries TRBV24-1 and TRBJ2-5, with D unresolved. Looked up from germline, CDR1 is KGHDR and CDR2 is SFDVKD. CDR3 size: 13 residues. Trimming removed 4 bases at V and 5 bases at J, with 10 bases between. This CDR3 reads CATSEPGVETQYF. The DNA for the CDR3 is TGTGCCACCAGTGAACCGGGCGTGGAGACCCAGTACTTC.

The V gene is TRBV20-1, the J gene TRBJ2-7; 7 bases match TRBD2. The CDR3 has 16 amino acids. The germline V gene has CDR1 DFQATT and CDR2 SNEGSKA (reference sequence). In DNA, the CDR3 is TGCAGCCCCTCGGCCTCAACTGGGAGCGGGGTCTACGAGCAGTACTTC. Its translation: CSPSASTGSGVYEQYF.

There are many counts of this clonotype. The J gene is TRBJ1-2, the V gene TRBV20-1, with D unresolved. Between the trimmed V and J ends, which lost 0 bases and 5 bases, there was a span of 13 bases. The germline CDR1 and CDR2 sequences are DFQATT and SNEGSKA (reference sequence). This CDR3 comprises 14 residues. Here the CDR3 DNA reads TGCAGTGCTAGAGACCCGCGGGGTTATTATGGCTACACCTTC. This sequence encodes CSARDPRGYYGYTF.

The chain couples TRBV5-1 to TRBJ2-1; TRBD2 matches at 8 bases. This CDR3 has 18 residues. With 2 bases clipped from V and 4 bases from J, the junction kept 14 bases outside the gene matches. Germline CDR1 and CDR2: SGHRS and YFSETQ. DNA for the CDR3: TGCGCCAGCAGCTTTGGTAGCGTTTCGGGACTAGAGTACAATGAGCAGTTCTTC. Its translation is CASSFGSVSGLEYNEQFF.

This clonotype was detected ten times or more. The chain combines TRBV12-3 or TRBV12-4 with TRBJ1-2, with 7 bases fitting TRBD1. V lost 2 bases, J lost 6 bases, and 6 bases stayed unmatched. There are 14 residues in the CDR3. The CDR3: CASSLPGQVDGYTF. The CDR3 nucleotides are TGTGCCAGCAGTTTACCCGGACAGGTGGATGGCTACACCTTC.

The V call is TRBV7-9, the J call TRBJ2-7; no clear D gene. The CDR3 has 14 amino acids. Trimming cost V 6 bases and J 1 base, with 13 bases left between them. The germline gives CDR1 SEHNR, CDR2 FQNEAQ (reference sequence). CDR3 loop: CASRATEVSYEQYF. Here the CDR3 DNA reads TGTGCCAGCAGGGCAACAGAAGTATCCTACGAGCAGTACTTC.

Here the CDR3 DNA reads TGTGCCAGCAGGACCGGGACAGCGAACACTGAAGCTTTCTTT. Translated: CASRTGTANTEAFF. The V gene is TRBV12-3 or TRBV12-4, the J gene TRBJ1-1, with 7 bases fitting TRBD1. V dropped 6 bases and J dropped 1; count of bases not matched to a gene: 5. The CDR3 is 14 residues long.

The DNA for the CDR3 is TGTGCCACCAGTGATTTGAGAGAGGGCCACTACAATGAGCAGTTCTTC. Amino acids: CATSDLREGHYNEQFF. The genes are TRBV24-1 and TRBJ2-1; TRBD2 is a possible D gene (5 bases). Per the germline V gene, CDR1 is KGHDR and CDR2 is SFDVKD. V was trimmed by 0 bases and J by 3 bases, leaving 11 bases between them. CDR3 length equals 16 residues.

This chain joins TRBV7-3 and TRBJ2-1; 11 nucleotides match TRBD2. CDR3 length equals 15 residues. Germline values: CDR1 SGHTA, CDR2 FQGTGA. The J segment lost 6 bases and the V segment lost 5 bases, leaving 6 bases of the junction unmatched. CDR3 DNA: TGTGCCAGCAGCGCTAGCGGGAGGTCGTCCAATGAGCAGTTCTTC. As protein: CASSASGRSSNEQFF. The full variable domain, in which reference TRBV7-3 and TRBJ2-1 provide the parts outside the CDR3, is GAGVSQTPSNKVTEKGKYVELRCDPISGHTALYWYRQSLGQGPEFLIYFQGTGAADDSGLPNDRFFAVRPEGSVSTLKIQRTERGDSAVYLCASSASGRSSNEQFFGPGTRLTVL.

This clonotype was detected only a few times. This chain connects TRBV10-3 to TRBJ2-3, with unresolved D. Germline loops: CDR1 ENHRY, CDR2 SYGVKD. CDR3 length equals 14 residues. V was trimmed by 4 bases and J by 0 bases, leaving 8 bases between them. The CDR3 is CAISVGGSTDTQYF. The CDR3 nucleotides are TGTGCCATCAGTGTGGGCGGTAGCACAGATACGCAGTATTTT.

This clonotype came up a few times. The chain has TRBV3-1 and TRBJ2-1; the D gene is possibly TRBD1 (5 bases). The ends were cut back, 0 bases at V and 4 bases at J, with 10 bases in the middle. The CDR3 runs to 15 residues. From germline, CDR1 is LGHDT and CDR2 YNNKEL (reference sequence). CDR3 residues: CASSQDLAGYNEQFF. The CDR3 DNA is TGTGCCAGCAGCCAAGATCTTGCAGGGTACAATGAGCAGTTCTTC.

This clonotype appeared once. The J gene is TRBJ1-2, the V gene TRBV25-1; D gene unclear. V dropped 7 bases and J dropped 0 bases, with 3 bases sitting between them. Per the germline V gene, CDR1 is MGHDK and CDR2 is SYGVNS. This CDR3 is 11 amino acids long. The chain's CDR3 is CASNSNYGYTF. The CDR3 nucleotides are TGTGCCAGCAACTCTAACTATGGCTACACCTTC.

V is TRBV30 and J is TRBJ2-7; no firm D call. V was clipped by 2 bases and J by 8 bases, with 13 bases between them. The germline V gene encodes CDR1 GTSNPN and CDR2 SVGIG (reference sequence). This CDR3 is built from 12 residues. The CDR3, as DNA: TGTGCCTGGAGTCCTGATACCCACCAGCAGTACTTC. Amino acids: CAWSPDTHQQYF.

The V call is TRBV29-1, the J call TRBJ1-5, with a tentative D call TRBD1 (6 bases). The length of the CDR3 is 14 residues. The V gene lost 4 bases and the J gene lost 5 bases, with 15 bases spanning the gap. CDR1 SQVTM and CDR2 ANQGSEA come from the germline V gene. The CDR3 coding sequence is TGCAGCGTTGTTGTCGGGGGCCGGGATCAGCCCCAGCATTTT. Its protein is CSVVVGGRDQPQHF.

V usage is TRBV25-1 and J usage is TRBJ1-1; D not resolved. This CDR3 is 15 amino acids long. Germline V gene data show CDR1 as MGHDK and CDR2 as SYGVNS. Trimming pared 6 bases from V and 2 bases from J, leaving 16 bases between. CDR3 protein: CASRTTTGVNTEAFF. DNA of the CDR3: TGTGCCAGCAGGACCACCACGGGAGTAAACACTGAAGCTTTCTTT.

This clonotype appeared many times. The chain carries TRBV7-2 and TRBJ1-5; 7 positions agree with TRBD1. This CDR3 is built from 15 residues. Germline CDR1 is SGHTA and CDR2 is FQGNSA. V trimming: 5 bases; J trimming: 5 bases; junction bases outside the gene matches: 9. The CDR3 DNA is TGTGCCAGCAGCCTACACAGGGGAGGGGATCAGCCCCAGCATTTT. Amino acids: CASSLHRGGDQPQHF.

This clonotype was seen more than once but under ten times. The chain links TRBV4-3 to TRBJ2-5; D is unresolved. The germline V gene encodes CDR1 LGHNA and CDR2 YSLEER. CDR3 size: 14 residues. Trimming stripped 0 bases from V and 11 bases from J, with 16 bases between. DNA of the CDR3: TGCGCCAGCAGCCAAGATCTTTCGCGGAATGAGCAGTACTTC. As protein: CASSQDLSRNEQYF.

The chain carries TRBV20-1 and TRBJ2-3; D unclear. Germline-derived CDR1 and CDR2 are DFQATT and SNEGSKA (reference sequence). The CDR3 has 15 residues. The ends were cut back, 0 bases at V and 2 bases at J, with 12 bases in the middle. The CDR3 DNA reads as TGCAGTGCTAGAGATCTTAGCTGGATCACAGATACGCAGTATTTT. This codes for CSARDLSWITDTQYF.

The sample holds many counts of this clonotype. The V gene is TRBV7-6, the J gene TRBJ2-7; D unresolved. Germline assignment: CDR1 SGHVS and CDR2 FNYEAQ. The CDR3 totals 14 residues. Trimming removed 1 base at V and 0 bases at J, with 7 bases between. CDR3 in amino acids: CASSLGYLSYEQYF. DNA for the CDR3: TGTGCCAGCAGCTTAGGTTATCTCTCCTACGAGCAGTACTTC.

This clonotype was counted between two and nine times. The junction differs from germline at one of its ends, possibly a read error. This rearrangement joins TRBV7-2 to TRBJ2-3, with 14 bases aligning to TRBD2. Germline V gene lookup returns CDR1 SGHTA and CDR2 FQGNSA. This CDR3 is 17 amino acids long. CDR3 sequence: CASSFRTSGRSTDAQYF. CDR3 nucleotides: TGTGCCAGCAGCTTCCGGACTAGCGGGAGGAGCACAGATGCGCAGTATTTT.

V usage is TRBV12-5 and J usage is TRBJ2-3, with 8 bases lining up with TRBD2. V lost 6 bases and J lost 5; bases outside the gene matches: 16. This CDR3 region has 17 residues. Germline CDR1 LGHNT, CDR2 FRNRAP. The CDR3 here is CASGEENRAGGKDTQYF. For the CDR3, the DNA is TGTGCTAGTGGGGAAGAAAATAGGGCGGGAGGAAAAGATACGCAGTATTTT. The whole variable domain, remainder taken from reference TRBV12-5 and TRBJ2-3, is DARVTQTPRHKVTEMGQEVTMRCQPILGHNTVFWYRQTMMQGLELLAYFRNRAPLDDSGMPKDRFSAEMPDATLATLKIQPSEPRDSAVYFCASGEENRAGGKDTQYFGPGTRLTVL.

The chain employs TRBV28 and TRBJ2-4; 9 positions match TRBD1. V shed 4 bases and J 1 base; nucleotides not matched to a gene: 5. The CDR3 consists of 16 residues. Germline V gene sequence: CDR1 MDHEN, CDR2 SYDVKM. CDR3 coding DNA: TGTGCCAGCAGTTACACCGGACAGGGGGCCAAAAACATTCAGTACTTC. Its translation is CASSYTGQGAKNIQYF.